The sequence of this T cell receptor beta chain was determined in a study of blood T cells in healthy people across ages. A J-beta primer mix and a sample-barcoded 5' primer were used in a second PCR of about 7 to 12 cycles. Each CDR3 protein is one row after TCRdb ran MiXCR on the 5' RACE reads. The sample holds a few hundred thousand distinct CDR3 sequences, about a quarter seen once. To note about this clonotype: The target antigen is unknown.

Whole-study findings and limits: A strong correlation was seen between TCR beta diversity and naive T cell percentage. Relative to aged donors, long-lived donors carried more naive CD4+ cells and displayed higher diversity.

The CDR3 has 16 residues. Germline V gene sequence: CDR1 SGDLS, CDR2 YYNGEE. The junction had 14 bases not matched to a gene; V was cut back by 1 base and J by 8 bases. In addition, the sample was reused for a study of T cells of mothers and their children. Turning to that study: Healthy Caucasian mothers, a few in number, and their six children were the donors. Reads recorded for TCR beta CDR3 numbered over 9.5 million per mother and some 2.7 million per child.

This clonotype was obtained from a boy aged 2-9 years in good health. Sequencing input: blood. The gene calls are TRBV9 and TRBJ1-2; 7 nucleotides line up with TRBD1. CDR3 DNA sequence: TGTGCCAGCAGCGTAAGTGGGGGAAGACAGGGCAGAGGCTACACCTTC. As protein: CASSVSGGRQGRGYTF.